The 29 T cell receptor beta chains given below trace back to one sample, sequenced in a study of early T cells in non-severe SARS-CoV-2 infection. TCRdb reanalysed the 5' RACE reads using MiXCR and keeps one entry per CDR3 protein. Altogether fewer than 65,000 distinct CDR3 sequences are present, about 7.6% being singletons, with the ten largest covering under 12%. The sample in question was whole blood, obtained at baseline. The receptors were sampled from an adult who was a healthcare worker with PCR-confirmed SARS-CoV-2 infection or an uninfected control (not recorded which).

A remark on this clonotype: One end of the junction varies from germline; a read error may be responsible. CDR3 sequence: CASSLGSGPTDTQYF. The CDR3 region has the DNA TGTGCTAGCAGCTTAGGATCAGGGCCCACAGATACGCAGTATTTT. J is TRBJ2-3 and V is TRBV7-7; D may be TRBD1 (5 bases). The CDR3 consists of 15 residues. Germline CDR1 is SSHAT and CDR2 is FNYEAQ (reference sequence).

This clonotype has at least ten counts. The chain is built from TRBV2 and TRBJ2-1; possibly TRBD2 for D (5 bases). Trimming took 3 bases from V and 3 from J, leaving 12 bases between them. Germline-derived CDR1 and CDR2 are SNHLY and FYNNEI. The CDR3 runs to 15 residues. CDR3 in DNA: TGTGCCAGCAGTGACGGGAAACCGAACTACAATGAGCAGTTCTTC. It specifies CASSDGKPNYNEQFF.

The chain carries TRBV7-9 and TRBJ1-4; a weak D match, TRBD1 (5 bases). Germline V lookup: CDR1 SEHNR, CDR2 FQNEAQ (reference sequence). The CDR3 covers 17 residues. Between the trimmed V and J ends, which lost 5 bases and 8 bases, there was a span of 24 bases. CDR3 DNA: TGTGCCAGCAGCCCCCCAGGGCTAACCCCGGGAGACGAAAAACTGTTTTTT. It codes for CASSPPGLTPGDEKLFF.

This clonotype was observed at least ten times. The chain uses TRBV12-3 or TRBV12-4 and TRBJ1-1; D is perhaps TRBD1 (5 bases). The CDR3 loop spans 11 amino acids. V was shortened by 5 bases and J by 6 bases, with 7 bases between the two germline ends. CDR3 loop: CASSRGAEAFF. The CDR3 region has the DNA TGTGCCAGCAGTCGGGGGGCTGAAGCTTTCTTT.

This clonotype was seen many times. CDR3 sequence: CASSYSGRWADTQYF. In nucleotides, the CDR3 is TGTGCCAGCAGCTATAGCGGGAGATGGGCAGATACGCAGTATTTT. The rearrangement links TRBV11-2 to TRBJ2-3; 9 positions agree with TRBD2. Germline V lookup: CDR1 SGHAT, CDR2 FQNNGV. This CDR3 spans 15 amino acids. The ends lost 4 bases at V and 4 bases at J; junction bases unmatched: 6.

This clonotype has a handful of counts. This CDR3 reads CASSVLAGDVGELFF. CDR3 bases: TGTGCCAGCAGCGTACTAGCGGGAGATGTCGGGGAGCTGTTTTTT. V gene TRBV6-2 or TRBV6-3 combines with J gene TRBJ2-2, with 11 bases that match TRBD2. V lost 6 bases, J lost 7 bases, and 7 bases stayed unmatched. CDR1 is MNHEY and CDR2 is SVGEGT in the germline V gene. This CDR3 is built from 15 residues.

This clonotype was recorded many times. The chain links TRBV10-1 to TRBJ2-1; maybe TRBD2 (5 bases). There are 16 residues in the CDR3. Per germline, CDR1 WNHNN and CDR2 SYGVQD (reference sequence). V lost 1 base, J lost 7 bases, and 17 bases lay in between. The CDR3 DNA reads TGCGCCAGCAGTGAGTTGCCTAGCTACACAAAGAATGAGCAGTTCTTC. Translating gives CASSELPSYTKNEQFF.

This clonotype was seen ten or more times. V gene TRBV28 combines with J gene TRBJ2-1; D is perhaps TRBD2 (6 bases). The V end lost 3 bases, the J end lost 4 bases, and 13 bases lay between the germline ends. Germline CDR1 MDHEN, CDR2 SYDVKM. This CDR3 has 15 amino acids. CDR3 in DNA: TGTGCCAGCAGTTTCTCCCGGGAGATATACAATGAGCAGTTCTTC. It yields the protein CASSFSREIYNEQFF.

Many counts were recorded for this clonotype. The rearrangement joins TRBV3-1 to TRBJ2-7, with unresolved D. CDR1 is LGHDT and CDR2 is YNNKEL in the germline V gene (reference sequence). The CDR3 length is 13 residues. V gave up 2 bases and J gave up 12 bases, with 17 bases separating them. This CDR3 reads CASSQFPRTRLYF. The DNA for the CDR3 is TGTGCCAGCAGCCAATTCCCCCGAACAAGGCTGTACTTC.

This clonotype was counted a few times. V usage is TRBV14 and J usage is TRBJ2-7, with D perhaps matching TRBD2 (6 bases). The germline V gene has CDR1 SGHDN and CDR2 FVKESK. V lost 0 bases and J 4 bases, leaving 22 bases between the germline ends. The CDR3 is 18 amino acids. The CDR3 reads CASSQDLSAGRSGYEQYF. The CDR3 DNA sequence: TGTGCCAGCAGCCAAGATCTTTCGGCGGGACGCTCTGGGTACGAGCAGTACTTC.

This clonotype has a count of ten or more. The chain recombines TRBV12-3 or TRBV12-4 with TRBJ1-1; TRBD1 might be the D (5 bases). This CDR3 has 10 amino acids. Trimming took off 8 bases at V and 10 bases at J, with 11 bases between the two ends. CDR3 DNA: TGTGCCAGCGGGGGGGTTGGAGCTTTCTTT. It codes for CASGGVGAFF.

This clonotype was picked up a small number of times. The limits of the CDR3 on the DNA are not certain, so only TCRdb's listed CDR3 is given. The chain couples TRBV12-2 to TRBJ2-1; the table calls TRBD1, which could not be checked here. TRBV12-2 is a pseudogene segment. Counting both end residues, the CDR3 totals 16 amino acids. The CDR3: CASRLVAGGSYNEQFF.

The rearrangement uses TRBV29-1 and TRBJ2-7, with TRBD2 identical over 7 bases. After removal of 2 bases from V and 3 bases from J, the junction contained 1 base not matched to a gene. Germline CDR1 is SQVTM and CDR2 is ANQGSEA. The CDR3 contains 12 residues. CDR3 in DNA: TGCAGCGTTGAACTAGCGGACTACGAGCAGTACTTC. Translated: CSVELADYEQYF.

The chain combines TRBV5-6 with TRBJ2-7; D is ambiguous. Looked up from germline, CDR1 is SGHDT and CDR2 is YYEEEE. The CDR3 spans 12 residues. With 3 bases removed from V and 3 bases from J, the gap between germline ends came to 7 bases. CDR3 residues: CASSSTYYEQYF. The CDR3 DNA reads as TGTGCCAGCAGCTCGACTTACTACGAGCAGTACTTC.

The V gene is TRBV6-6, the J gene TRBJ2-1; 8 nucleotides match TRBD1. Per the germline V gene, CDR1 is MNHNY and CDR2 is SVGAGI (reference sequence). V lost 4 bases and J lost 6; bases outside the gene matches: 8. The CDR3 loop spans 15 amino acids. The CDR3 nucleotides are TGTGCCAGCAGTTCCAGGACAGGGTCTACCAATGAGCAGTTCTTC. This gives the protein CASSSRTGSTNEQFF.

Many counts were recorded for this clonotype. The chain carries TRBV7-3 and TRBJ2-1; 9 nucleotides match TRBD1. This CDR3 is built from 21 residues. The germline gives CDR1 SGHTA, CDR2 FQGTGA. J was trimmed by 9 bases and V by 4 bases; bases with no gene match: 28. The CDR3 reads CASSYRPGQGSYIRSGPEQFF. In nucleotides, the CDR3 is TGTGCCAGCAGCTACAGACCGGGACAGGGATCATATATACGTTCGGGACCTGAGCAGTTCTTC.

Worth noting for this clonotype: The junction does not match germline at one end; this may be a read error. The chain uses TRBV12-3 or TRBV12-4 and TRBJ2-1; 11 bases are shared with TRBD2. CDR3 length: 15 residues. CDR3 amino acids: CASSVAGGPYNEQFF. The DNA of the CDR3 is TGTGCCAGCAGTGTAGCGGGAGGGCCTTACAATGAGCAGTTCTTC.

There are many counts of this clonotype. The chain couples TRBV7-8 to TRBJ2-7; D is unclear. CDR1 is SGHVS, CDR2 FQNEAQ, per germline. V was pared by 8 bases and J by 3 bases, with 8 bases between. CDR3 length: 11 residues. The chain's CDR3 is CASQKDYEQYF. The CDR3, as DNA: TGTGCCAGCCAAAAGGACTACGAGCAGTACTTC.

In this sample, this clonotype turned up many times. The genes are TRBV4-3 and TRBJ2-5, with D perhaps matching TRBD2 (5 bases). Looked up from germline, CDR1 is LGHNA and CDR2 is YSLEER. Trimming took 4 bases from V and 2 from J, leaving 14 bases between them. The CDR3 spans 15 residues. CDR3 sequence reads: CASSPTRTSQETQYF. The DNA for the CDR3 is TGCGCCAGCAGCCCGACAAGGACTTCTCAAGAGACCCAGTACTTC.

The gene calls are TRBV12-3 or TRBV12-4 and TRBJ1-2, with a weak D call TRBD1 (5 bases). This CDR3 is 14 amino acids long. Trimming left V 5 bases short and J 5 bases short, with 15 bases between. CDR3 nucleotide sequence: TGTGCCAGCAGTGCAACAGGAGGCGCATATGGCTACACCTTC. Translated, it gives CASSATGGAYGYTF.

The chain employs TRBV5-4 and TRBJ1-6; D remains unclear. V lost 0 bases and J 10 bases, leaving 17 bases between the germline ends. Germline values: CDR1 SGHNT, CDR2 YYREEE (reference sequence). The CDR3 extends over 16 amino acids. The CDR3 DNA reads as TGTGCCAGCAGCTTGGTCGCCACATCCGTTGGCTCACCCCTCCACTTT. This gives the protein CASSLVATSVGSPLHF.

This clonotype was counted ten times or more. The chain links TRBV7-3 to TRBJ2-3; perhaps TRBD2 as D (5 bases). The CDR3 is 14 amino acids. Germline V gene lookup returns CDR1 SGHTA and CDR2 FQGTGA. V was pared by 3 bases and J by 4 bases, with 11 bases between. This CDR3 is CASSLGSVADTQYF. The CDR3 DNA sequence: TGTGCCAGCAGCTTGGGGAGTGTTGCAGATACGCAGTATTTT.

This clonotype has just a few counts. The chain employs TRBV7-6 and TRBJ2-2; a weak D match, TRBD2 (11 bases). V lost 5 bases, J lost 2 bases, and 24 bases lay in between. CDR3 size: 19 residues. Per the germline V gene, CDR1 is SGHVS and CDR2 is FNYEAQ. In DNA form, the CDR3 reads TGTGCCAGCAGCCCCCGGACAGGGGGGACTAGCGGCAACACCGGGGAGCTGTTTTTT. Translating gives CASSPRTGGTSGNTGELFF.

The table lists this clonotype with a few counts. The J gene is TRBJ2-7, the V gene TRBV6-2 or TRBV6-3; the D gene is possibly TRBD2 (5 bases). This CDR3 has 16 residues. The germline gives CDR1 MNHEY, CDR2 SVGEGT. DNA for the CDR3: TGTGCAGCGACCCCCGGTCTAGGGAGTTTATTCTACGAGCAGTACTTC. Protein sequence: CAATPGLGSLFYEQYF.

This clonotype was detected ten times or more. Written as DNA, the CDR3 is TGTGCCAGCAGTTCCCAAGATAGCACAGATACGCAGTATTTT. Amino acid sequence: CASSSQDSTDTQYF. V gene TRBV28 combines with J gene TRBJ2-3; D not certain. The CDR3 totals 14 residues. V dropped 4 bases and J dropped 0 bases, with 8 bases sitting between them. The germline V gene has CDR1 MDHEN and CDR2 SYDVKM.

The sample holds many counts of this clonotype. The chain is built from TRBV4-2 and TRBJ1-1, with D maybe TRBD1 (5 bases). Trimming cost V 4 bases and J 4 bases, with 16 bases left between them. CDR3 length: 15 amino acids. Per germline, CDR1 LGHNA and CDR2 YNFKEQ. CDR3 bases: TGTGCCAGCAGCCTATATACCGGGGCCGGCACTGAAGCTTTCTTT. Its protein product is CASSLYTGAGTEAFF.

This clonotype was found many times. This chain uses TRBV2 with TRBJ2-1; D is unresolved. CDR1 is SNHLY and CDR2 is FYNNEI in the germline V gene. The CDR3 totals 13 residues. V lost 7 bases to trimming and J lost 10 bases, with 17 bases between them. CDR3 sequence: CASIQNPAAEQFF. Here the CDR3 DNA reads TGTGCCAGCATCCAGAACCCGGCCGCCGAGCAGTTCTTC.

This clonotype has only a few counts. The chain joins TRBV7-2 to TRBJ2-7; 7 nucleotides line up with TRBD1. Germline CDR1 reads SGHTA; CDR2 reads FQGNSA. The trim removed 4 bases at V and 3 bases at J, leaving 9 bases unmatched. This CDR3 spans 15 amino acids. The chain's CDR3 is CASSSWTGSGYEQYF. CDR3 in DNA: TGTGCCAGCAGCTCGTGGACAGGTTCGGGCTACGAGCAGTACTTC. The full variable domain, in which reference TRBV7-2 and TRBJ2-7 provide the parts outside the CDR3, is GAGVSQSPSNKVTEKGKDVELRCDPISGHTALYWYRQSLGQGLEFLIYFQGNSAPDKSGLPSDRFSAERTGGSVSTLTIQRTQQEDSAVYLCASSSWTGSGYEQYFGPGTRLTVT.

The chain recombines TRBV4-1 with TRBJ2-7; 8 bases agree with TRBD1. Germline lookup yields CDR1 MGHRA and CDR2 YSYEKL. This CDR3 has 16 residues. With 1 base clipped from V and 5 bases from J, the junction kept 10 bases outside the gene matches. The CDR3 spells CASSQAFPGGFNEQYF. The CDR3 DNA reads as TGCGCCAGCAGCCAAGCTTTCCCAGGGGGCTTCAACGAGCAGTACTTC.